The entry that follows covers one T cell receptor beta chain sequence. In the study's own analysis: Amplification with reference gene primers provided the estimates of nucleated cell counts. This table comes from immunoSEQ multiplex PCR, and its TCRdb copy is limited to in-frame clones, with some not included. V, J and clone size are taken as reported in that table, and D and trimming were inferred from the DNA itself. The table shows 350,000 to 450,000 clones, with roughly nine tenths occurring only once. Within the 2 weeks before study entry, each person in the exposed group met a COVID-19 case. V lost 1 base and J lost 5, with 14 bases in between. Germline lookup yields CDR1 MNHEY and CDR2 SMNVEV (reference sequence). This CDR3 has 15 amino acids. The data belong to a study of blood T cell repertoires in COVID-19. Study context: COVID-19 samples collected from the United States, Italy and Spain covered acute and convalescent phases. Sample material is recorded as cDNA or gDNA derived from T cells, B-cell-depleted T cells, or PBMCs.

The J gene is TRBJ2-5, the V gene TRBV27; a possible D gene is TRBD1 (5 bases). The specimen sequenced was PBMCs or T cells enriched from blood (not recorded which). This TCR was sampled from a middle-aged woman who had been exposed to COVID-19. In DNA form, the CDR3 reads TGTGCCAGCAGTTTATTTCAAGGGGTTGGGGAGACCCAGTACTTC. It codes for CASSLFQGVGETQYF.